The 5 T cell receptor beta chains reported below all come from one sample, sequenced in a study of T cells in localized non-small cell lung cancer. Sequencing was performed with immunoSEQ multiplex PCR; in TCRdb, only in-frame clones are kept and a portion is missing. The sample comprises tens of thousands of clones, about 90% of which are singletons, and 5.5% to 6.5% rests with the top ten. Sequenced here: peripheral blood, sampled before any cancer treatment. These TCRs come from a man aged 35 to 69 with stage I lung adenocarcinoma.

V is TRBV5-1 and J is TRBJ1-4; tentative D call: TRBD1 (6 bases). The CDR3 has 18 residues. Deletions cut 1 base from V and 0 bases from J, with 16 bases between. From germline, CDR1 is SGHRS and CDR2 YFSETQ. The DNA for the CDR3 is TGCGCCAGCAGCTTGAGGGACACCACTTCTGCAACTAATGAAAAACTGTTTTTT. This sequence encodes CASSLRDTTSATNEKLFF.

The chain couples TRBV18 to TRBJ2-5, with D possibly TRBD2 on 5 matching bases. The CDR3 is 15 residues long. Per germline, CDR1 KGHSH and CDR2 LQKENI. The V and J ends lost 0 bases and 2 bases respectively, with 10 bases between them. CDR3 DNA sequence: TGTGCCAGCTCACCACCATCGAGGGCTCAAGAGACCCAGTACTTC. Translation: CASSPPSRAQETQYF.

The CDR3 region has the DNA TGTGCCAGCAGCTTGGTCTCCGGGCTCTACGAGCAGTACTTC. Protein: CASSLVSGLYEQYF. The J gene is TRBJ2-7, the V gene TRBV5-5; D remains ambiguous. V lost 0 bases and J 3 bases, leaving 10 bases between the germline ends. The length of the CDR3 is 14 residues. Germline V gene sequence: CDR1 SGHKS, CDR2 YYEKEE (reference sequence).

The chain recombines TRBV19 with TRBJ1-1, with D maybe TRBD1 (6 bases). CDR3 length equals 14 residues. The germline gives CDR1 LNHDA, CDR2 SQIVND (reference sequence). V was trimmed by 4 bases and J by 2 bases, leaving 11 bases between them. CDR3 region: CASSKGDVNTEAFF. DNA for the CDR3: TGTGCCAGTAGTAAGGGGGACGTTAACACTGAAGCTTTCTTT. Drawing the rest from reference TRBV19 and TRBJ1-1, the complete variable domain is DGGITQSPKYLFRKEGQNVTLSCEQNLNHDAMYWYRQDPGQGLRLIYYSQIVNDFQKGDIAEGYSVSREKKESFPLTVTSAQKNPTAFYLCASSKGDVNTEAFFGQGTRLTVV.

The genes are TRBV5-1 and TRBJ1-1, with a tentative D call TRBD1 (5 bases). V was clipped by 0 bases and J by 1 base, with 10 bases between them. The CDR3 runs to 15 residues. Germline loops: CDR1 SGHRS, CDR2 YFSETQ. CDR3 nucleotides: TGCGCCAGCAGCTTGGTCGGACACCGGAACACTGAAGCTTTCTTT. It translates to CASSLVGHRNTEAFF.